This TCR beta chain was captured in a study of T cells expressing NK-cell markers. The CDR3 is 13 amino acids. Germline loops: CDR1 ENHRY, CDR2 SYGVKD. TCRdb re-called the 5' RACE reads; every CDR3 protein appears as one record, without DNA. The listing records 500,000 to 700,000 distinct CDR3 sequences. The genes are TRBV10-3 and TRBJ2-5; without DNA, the TCRdb call of TRBD1 cannot be checked. The sequenced sample consisted of blood T cells: a sorted CD56 or NKG2C T cell subset, CD4+ or CD8+ T cells, or bulk PBMC T cells (not recorded which). The TCR comes from a man aged 18 to 30 in good health. CDR3 region: CAAPGGLQQTQYF.